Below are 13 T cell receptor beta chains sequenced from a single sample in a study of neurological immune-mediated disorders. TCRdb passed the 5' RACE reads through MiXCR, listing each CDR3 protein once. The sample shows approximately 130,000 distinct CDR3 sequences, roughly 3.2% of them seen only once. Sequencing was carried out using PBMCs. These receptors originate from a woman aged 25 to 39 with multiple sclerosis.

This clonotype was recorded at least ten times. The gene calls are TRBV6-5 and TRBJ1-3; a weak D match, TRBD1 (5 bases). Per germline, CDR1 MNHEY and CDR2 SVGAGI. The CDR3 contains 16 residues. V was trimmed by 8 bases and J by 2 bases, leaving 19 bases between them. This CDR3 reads CASLRDSRGTGNTIYF. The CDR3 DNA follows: TGTGCCAGCTTGAGAGACAGCAGAGGGACTGGAAACACCATATATTTT.

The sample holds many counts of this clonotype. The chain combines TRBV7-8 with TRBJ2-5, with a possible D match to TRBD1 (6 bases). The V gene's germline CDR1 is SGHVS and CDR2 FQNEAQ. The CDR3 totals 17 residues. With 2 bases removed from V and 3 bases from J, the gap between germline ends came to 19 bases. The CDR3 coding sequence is TGTGCCAGCAGCTTAACCGCCGGACAGTTCGCCAAAGAGACCCAGTACTTC. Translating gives CASSLTAGQFAKETQYF.

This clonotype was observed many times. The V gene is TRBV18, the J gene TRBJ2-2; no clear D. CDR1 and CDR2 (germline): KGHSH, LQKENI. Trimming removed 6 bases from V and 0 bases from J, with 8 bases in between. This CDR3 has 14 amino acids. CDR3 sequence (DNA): TGTGCCAGCTCGACGGTCACGAACACCGGGGAGCTGTTTTTT. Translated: CASSTVTNTGELFF.

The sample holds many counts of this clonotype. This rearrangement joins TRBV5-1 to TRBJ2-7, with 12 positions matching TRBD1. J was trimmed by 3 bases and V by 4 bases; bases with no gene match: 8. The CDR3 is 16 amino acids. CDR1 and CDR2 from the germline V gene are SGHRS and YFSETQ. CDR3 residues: CASSPRGTGGNYEQYF. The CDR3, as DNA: TGCGCCAGCAGCCCGAGGGGGACAGGGGGCAACTACGAGCAGTACTTC.

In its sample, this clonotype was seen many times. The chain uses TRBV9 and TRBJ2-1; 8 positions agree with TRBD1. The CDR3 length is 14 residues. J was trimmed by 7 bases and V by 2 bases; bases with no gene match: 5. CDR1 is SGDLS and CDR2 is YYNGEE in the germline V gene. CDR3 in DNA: TGTGCCAGCAGCGTCGACAGGGGCAGGAATGAGCAGTTCTTC. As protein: CASSVDRGRNEQFF.

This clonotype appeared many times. The DNA of the CDR3 is TGCGCCAGCAGCTTGACCGGAGGGATAGATACGCAGTATTTT. This gives the protein CASSLTGGIDTQYF. The chain has TRBV5-1 and TRBJ2-3, with D possibly matching TRBD2 (6 bases). Deletions cut 1 base from V and 5 bases from J, with 11 bases between. CDR1 is SGHRS and CDR2 is YFSETQ in the germline V gene. The CDR3 contains 14 residues.

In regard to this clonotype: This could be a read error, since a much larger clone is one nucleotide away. The CDR3 bases are TGCAGTGCTCGTCGGACAGGCACTCCGAATTCACACCTCCACTTT. Its translation is CSARRTGTPNSHLHF. The J gene is TRBJ1-6, the V gene TRBV20-1, with 7 bases lining up with TRBD1. Germline V gene lookup returns CDR1 DFQATT and CDR2 SNEGSKA (reference sequence). The CDR3 length is 15 residues.

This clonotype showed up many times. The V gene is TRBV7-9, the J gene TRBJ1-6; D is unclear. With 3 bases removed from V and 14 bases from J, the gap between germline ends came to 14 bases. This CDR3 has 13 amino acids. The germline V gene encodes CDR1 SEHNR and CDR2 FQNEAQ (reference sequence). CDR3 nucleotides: TGTGCCAGCAGCTTTCCGGGGATCGAGACCCTCCACTTT. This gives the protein CASSFPGIETLHF.

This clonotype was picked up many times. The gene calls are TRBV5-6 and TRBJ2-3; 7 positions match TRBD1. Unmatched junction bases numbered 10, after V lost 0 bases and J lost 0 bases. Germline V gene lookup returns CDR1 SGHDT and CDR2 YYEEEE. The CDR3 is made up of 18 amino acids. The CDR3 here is CASSLGVQGEGSTDTQYF. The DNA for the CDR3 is TGTGCCAGCAGCTTGGGTGTCCAGGGGGAAGGAAGCACAGATACGCAGTATTTT.

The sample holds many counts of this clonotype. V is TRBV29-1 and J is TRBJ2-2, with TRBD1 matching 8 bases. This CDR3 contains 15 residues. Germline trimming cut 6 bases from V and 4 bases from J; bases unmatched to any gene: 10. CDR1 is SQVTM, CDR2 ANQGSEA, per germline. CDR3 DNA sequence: TGCAGCGTGAAAGCCGGGACAGGAGGCACCGGGGAGCTGTTTTTT. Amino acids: CSVKAGTGGTGELFF.

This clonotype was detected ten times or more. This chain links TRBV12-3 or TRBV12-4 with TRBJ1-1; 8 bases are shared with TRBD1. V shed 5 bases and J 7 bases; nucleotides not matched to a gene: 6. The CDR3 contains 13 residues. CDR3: CASSPHRGGEAFF. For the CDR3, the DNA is TGTGCCAGCAGTCCCCACAGGGGGGGTGAAGCTTTCTTT.

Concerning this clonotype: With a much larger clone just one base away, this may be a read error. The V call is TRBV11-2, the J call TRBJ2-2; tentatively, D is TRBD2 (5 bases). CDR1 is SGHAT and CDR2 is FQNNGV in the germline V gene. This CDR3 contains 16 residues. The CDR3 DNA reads TGTGCCAACAGCTTAGATCGGGCCGGACTCGGGGGGGAGCTGTTTTTT. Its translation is CANSLDRAGLGGELFF.

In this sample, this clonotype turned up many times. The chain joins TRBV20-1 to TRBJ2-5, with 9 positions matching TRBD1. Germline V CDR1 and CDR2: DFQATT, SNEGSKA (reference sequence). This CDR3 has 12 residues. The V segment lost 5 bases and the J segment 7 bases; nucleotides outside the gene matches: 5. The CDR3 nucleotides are TGCAGTGCTGGGACAGGGAAGGGGACCCAGTACTTC. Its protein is CSAGTGKGTQYF.